The present entry profiles one TCR beta chain with its context. Its matching antigen is unknown. The data were taken from a study of beta chain features in type 1 diabetes. Study-wide results and caveats: Within the patient group, naive, central memory and Treg TCRB repertoires appeared more similar to each other than within healthy donors. Type 1 diabetes patients had TCRB CDR3s that were shorter (moderately but significantly so) in all four CD4+ subsets.

All of the isolated RNA was reverse transcribed, so expressed TCRB transcripts were sequenced. Method: immunoSEQ multiplex PCR; TCRdb's copy keeps in-frame clones and lacks some. In the table there are 150,000 to 200,000 clones, roughly 9% of which are singletons. This CDR3 has 15 amino acids. The germline V gene encodes CDR1 GTSNPN and CDR2 SVGIG (reference sequence). Trimming left V 0 bases short and J 7 bases short, with 16 bases between. The sequenced material came from central memory CD4+ T cells from blood. The sequence was collected from a woman aged 25 to 45 with type 1 diabetes. This rearrangement joins TRBV30 to TRBJ1-3; tentative D call: TRBD1 (6 bases). The CDR3 nucleotides read TGTGCCTGGAGTGTAACAGGGTACGGAACGAACACCATATATTTT. As protein: CAWSVTGYGTNTIYF.